This T cell receptor (beta chain) was identified in a study of blood T cells in healthy people across ages. The CDR3 is 15 amino acids. CDR1 is ENHRY and CDR2 is SYGVKD in the germline V gene. The V end was cut by 4 bases, the J end by 6 bases, with 19 bases between. Alongside a J-beta primer mix, a sample-barcoded 5' primer served in a second PCR lasting about 7 to 12 cycles. TCRdb re-called the 5' RACE reads with MiXCR, one entry per CDR3 protein. Altogether 1.8 million or so distinct CDR3 sequences are present, around 40% being singletons, with the ten largest covering under 30%. This sequence was found in a human donor in good health. The sequenced sample consisted of blood. The rearrangement joins TRBV10-3 to TRBJ2-7, with D possibly being TRBD2 (6 bases). The CDR3 DNA reads TGTGCCATCAGTGCCGGGACTCAAAAAGCTGCCGAGCAGTACTTC. Its translation is CAISAGTQKAAEQYF.